A single sample is the source of the 8 T cell receptor beta chains below, sequenced in a study of cytomegalovirus exposure and HLA in healthy donors. In the PCR, 60 Vbeta and 13 Jbeta primers were used. Sequenced by immunoSEQ multiplex PCR; TCRdb stores in-frame clones only, minus some. Among around 84,000 clones listed, roughly four fifths were seen once. The sequencing input was PBMCs. The receptor source for this set is a human donor in good health.

The chain carries TRBV19 and TRBJ1-2, with 8 bases identical to TRBD1. Per the germline V gene, CDR1 is LNHDA and CDR2 is SQIVND (reference sequence). There are 17 residues in the CDR3. The ends lost 5 bases at V and 2 bases at J; junction bases unmatched: 13. CDR3 bases: TGTGCCAGTAGTCCGTTTCTTGGCAGGGGGCAAAACTATGGCTACACCTTC. Its protein product is CASSPFLGRGQNYGYTF.

This clone has only a few counts. The CDR3 here is CASSTLEGLSYEQYF. The CDR3 DNA reads TGTGCCAGTAGTACACTGGAGGGGCTCTCCTACGAGCAGTACTTC. The rearrangement uses TRBV19 and TRBJ2-7; a weak D match, TRBD2 (6 bases). V lost 4 bases and J lost 0, with 13 bases in between. Germline assignment: CDR1 LNHDA and CDR2 SQIVND (reference sequence). CDR3 size: 15 residues.

The chain employs TRBV2 and TRBJ2-5, with a tentative D call TRBD1 (6 bases). This CDR3 has 14 residues. Germline assignment: CDR1 SNHLY and CDR2 FYNNEI. Trimming removed 7 bases at V and 4 bases at J, with 16 bases between. CDR3 DNA sequence: TGTGCCAGCACCCCGCAGGGGCAGGGAGAGACCCAGTACTTC. This codes for CASTPQGQGETQYF.

The chain joins TRBV9 to TRBJ1-6; D unresolved. Trimming stripped 0 bases from V and 8 bases from J, with 6 bases between. This CDR3 comprises 13 residues. Germline V lookup: CDR1 SGDLS, CDR2 YYNGEE. CDR3 protein: CASSVERDSPLHF. CDR3 coding DNA: TGTGCCAGCAGCGTAGAGAGAGATTCACCCCTCCACTTT.

CDR3 region: CASSPPAGTEAFF. The CDR3 DNA reads as TGTGCCAGCTCACCACCGGCGGGGACTGAAGCTTTCTTT. The chain uses TRBV18 and TRBJ1-1; D unclear. CDR1 and CDR2 from the germline V gene are KGHSH and LQKENI. CDR3 length: 13 residues. Trimming stripped 0 bases from V and 5 bases from J, with 7 bases between.

V is TRBV19 and J is TRBJ1-4; D is perhaps TRBD1 (5 bases). Germline V lookup: CDR1 LNHDA, CDR2 SQIVND (reference sequence). With 9 bases removed from V and 7 bases from J, the gap between germline ends came to 15 bases. The CDR3 spans 13 residues. CDR3 nucleotides: TGTGCCAGCCGACAGAGCCCCAGTGAAAAACTGTTTTTT. Translated: CASRQSPSEKLFF.

The V gene is TRBV5-6, the J gene TRBJ2-5; TRBD2 matches 8 bases. V shed 4 bases and J 3 bases; nucleotides not matched to a gene: 11. Germline V gene sequence: CDR1 SGHDT, CDR2 YYEEEE. The CDR3 totals 16 residues. The DNA of the CDR3 is TGTGCCAGCAGCAACTCGCCGGGACTAGAGAAAGAGACCCAGTACTTC. This sequence encodes CASSNSPGLEKETQYF.

The genes are TRBV10-3 and TRBJ1-4, with a weak D call TRBD1 (6 bases). The CDR3 is 15 residues long. The germline V and J ends were trimmed by 10 bases and 0 bases, with 15 bases remaining between them. Germline CDR1 and CDR2: ENHRY and SYGVKD. The CDR3 is CATGTPGATNEKLFF. CDR3 sequence (DNA): TGTGCCACCGGGACACCCGGGGCAACTAATGAAAAACTGTTTTTT.